A selection of T cell receptor beta chains follows, all from one sample in a study of human CD8 memory T cell subsets. For each CDR3 protein, TCRdb gives one entry from its re-call of the 5' RACE reads, without DNA. The ten top clones account for over 20%, within a sample of 7,000 to 9,500 distinct CDR3 sequences. The sample was CD8+ T cells from PBMCs. The receptors here all came from a human donor in good health. Both conserved end residues are part of each CDR3. The order of the fields is CDR3 protein, clone size, J gene, V gene. For some rows the clone size is stated as once, few or many, or as a class when expanded; others skip it.

cdr3_aa: CASSLGGLTGGAFYEQYF
clone_size: .
j_call: TRBJ2-7
v_call: TRBV5-6

cdr3_aa: CASSYGQSQYF
clone_size: .
j_call: TRBJ2-7
v_call: TRBV6-5

cdr3_aa: CASSWGTGTEAFF
clone_size: .
j_call: TRBJ1-1
v_call: TRBV5-5

cdr3_aa: CSVPTSEGIQETQYF
clone_size: .
j_call: TRBJ2-5
v_call: TRBV29-1

cdr3_aa: CASSPGQGFTNEQFF
clone_size: medium-sized
j_call: TRBJ2-1
v_call: TRBV6-4

cdr3_aa: CASSQPGAMNTEAFF
clone_size: .
j_call: TRBJ1-1
v_call: TRBV4-1

cdr3_aa: CSGIQGSEAFF
clone_size: medium-sized
j_call: TRBJ1-1
v_call: TRBV29-1

cdr3_aa: CASHPDGAYEQYF
clone_size: .
j_call: TRBJ2-7
v_call: TRBV28

cdr3_aa: CASSARLAGVRMKETQYF
clone_size: .
j_call: TRBJ2-5
v_call: TRBV28

cdr3_aa: CASSSASRGTQETQYF
clone_size: .
j_call: TRBJ2-5
v_call: TRBV7-9

cdr3_aa: CASGSVPGDEQYF
clone_size: .
j_call: TRBJ2-7
v_call: TRBV6-1

cdr3_aa: CASSFSSGGQTGELFF
clone_size: medium-sized
j_call: TRBJ2-2
v_call: TRBV5-1

cdr3_aa: CASSIIERREQFF
clone_size: .
j_call: TRBJ2-1
v_call: TRBV19

cdr3_aa: CASSLGAFSYSYEQYF
clone_size: .
j_call: TRBJ2-7
v_call: TRBV3-1

cdr3_aa: CASSQGRAGELFF
clone_size: .
j_call: TRBJ2-2
v_call: TRBV14

cdr3_aa: CSARPLTGYEQYF
clone_size: .
j_call: TRBJ2-7
v_call: TRBV20-1

cdr3_aa: CATSDLYGTGEGTGELFF
clone_size: .
j_call: TRBJ2-2
v_call: TRBV24-1

cdr3_aa: CASSEREAQVAPEQYF
clone_size: .
j_call: TRBJ2-7
v_call: TRBV6-1

cdr3_aa: CATSRDAASYEQYF
clone_size: .
j_call: TRBJ2-7
v_call: TRBV15

cdr3_aa: CASRLHGGYSNQPQHF
clone_size: .
j_call: TRBJ1-5
v_call: TRBV6-2/TRBV6-3

cdr3_aa: CASSSGTSGGNEQYF
clone_size: .
j_call: TRBJ2-7
v_call: TRBV27

cdr3_aa: CSARSSTGVSTEAFF
clone_size: .
j_call: TRBJ1-1
v_call: TRBV20-1

cdr3_aa: CASSPTSRYEQYF
clone_size: .
j_call: TRBJ2-7
v_call: TRBV19

cdr3_aa: CASSPWEGVDEQYF
clone_size: medium-sized
j_call: TRBJ2-7
v_call: TRBV7-8

cdr3_aa: CASTSSSYNEQFF
clone_size: .
j_call: TRBJ2-1
v_call: TRBV28

cdr3_aa: CASSPFTPEDQETQYF
clone_size: .
j_call: TRBJ2-5
v_call: TRBV28

cdr3_aa: CASSPGPSRETQYF
clone_size: .
j_call: TRBJ2-5
v_call: TRBV7-8

cdr3_aa: CASSSQGFTGELFF
clone_size: medium-sized
j_call: TRBJ2-2
v_call: TRBV13

cdr3_aa: CASSPPASGGETQYF
clone_size: .
j_call: TRBJ2-5
v_call: TRBV18

cdr3_aa: CASREQWGLAFF
clone_size: medium-sized
j_call: TRBJ1-1
v_call: TRBV6-6

cdr3_aa: CASSYRVLAQETQYF
clone_size: .
j_call: TRBJ2-5
v_call: TRBV6-2/TRBV6-3

cdr3_aa: CASSPHTEAFF
clone_size: .
j_call: TRBJ1-1
v_call: TRBV7-9

cdr3_aa: CASSVGATGQFDNEQFF
clone_size: .
j_call: TRBJ2-1
v_call: TRBV9

cdr3_aa: CSVEGTPMGYGYTF
clone_size: .
j_call: TRBJ1-2
v_call: TRBV29-1

cdr3_aa: CASSPHGRASSYEQYF
clone_size: .
j_call: TRBJ2-7
v_call: TRBV7-8

cdr3_aa: CASSEGTNCSYNEQFF
clone_size: .
j_call: TRBJ2-1
v_call: TRBV25-1

cdr3_aa: CSVISGRGDNEQFF
clone_size: medium-sized
j_call: TRBJ2-1
v_call: TRBV29-1

cdr3_aa: CASSKTALIYGYTF
clone_size: medium-sized
j_call: TRBJ1-2
v_call: TRBV7-9

cdr3_aa: CSATLASTYEQYF
clone_size: .
j_call: TRBJ2-7
v_call: TRBV20-1

cdr3_aa: CASSTTGTNSYNEQFF
clone_size: .
j_call: TRBJ2-1
v_call: TRBV13

cdr3_aa: CASSQTGTTYGYTF
clone_size: .
j_call: TRBJ1-2
v_call: TRBV4-1

cdr3_aa: CASSYQPAGGGRNTIYF
clone_size: .
j_call: TRBJ1-3
v_call: TRBV6-6

cdr3_aa: CASTGSYEQYF
clone_size: .
j_call: TRBJ2-7
v_call: TRBV10-2

cdr3_aa: CSARESTDTQYF
clone_size: .
j_call: TRBJ2-3
v_call: TRBV29-1

cdr3_aa: CASSPGTGALYEQYF
clone_size: .
j_call: TRBJ2-7
v_call: TRBV6-6

cdr3_aa: CASSPGQGHYNEQFF
clone_size: .
j_call: TRBJ2-1
v_call: TRBV7-3

cdr3_aa: CASSSTDSNQPQHF
clone_size: .
j_call: TRBJ1-5
v_call: TRBV7-9

cdr3_aa: CASSKRQGFSYEQYF
clone_size: .
j_call: TRBJ2-7
v_call: TRBV21-1

cdr3_aa: CASSTWTEHGNTIYF
clone_size: .
j_call: TRBJ1-3
v_call: TRBV25-1

cdr3_aa: CASSLSGHPNTEAFF
clone_size: .
j_call: TRBJ1-1
v_call: TRBV7-9